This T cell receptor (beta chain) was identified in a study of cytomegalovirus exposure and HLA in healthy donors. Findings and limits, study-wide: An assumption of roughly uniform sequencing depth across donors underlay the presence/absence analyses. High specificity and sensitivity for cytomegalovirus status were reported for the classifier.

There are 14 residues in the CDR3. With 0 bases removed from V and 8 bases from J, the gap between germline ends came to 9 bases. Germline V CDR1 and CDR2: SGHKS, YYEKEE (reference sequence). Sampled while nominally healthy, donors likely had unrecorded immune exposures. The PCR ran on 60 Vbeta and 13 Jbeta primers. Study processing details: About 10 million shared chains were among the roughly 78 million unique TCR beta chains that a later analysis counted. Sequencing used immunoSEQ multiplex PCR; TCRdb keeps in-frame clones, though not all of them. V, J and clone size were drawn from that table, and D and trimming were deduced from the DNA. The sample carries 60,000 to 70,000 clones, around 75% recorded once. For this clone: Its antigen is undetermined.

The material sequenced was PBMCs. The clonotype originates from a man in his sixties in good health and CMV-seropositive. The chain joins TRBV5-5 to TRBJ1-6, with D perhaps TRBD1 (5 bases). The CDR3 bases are TGTGCCAGCAGCTTGGGGGGAGGGGATTCACCCCTCCACTTT. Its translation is CASSLGGGDSPLHF.